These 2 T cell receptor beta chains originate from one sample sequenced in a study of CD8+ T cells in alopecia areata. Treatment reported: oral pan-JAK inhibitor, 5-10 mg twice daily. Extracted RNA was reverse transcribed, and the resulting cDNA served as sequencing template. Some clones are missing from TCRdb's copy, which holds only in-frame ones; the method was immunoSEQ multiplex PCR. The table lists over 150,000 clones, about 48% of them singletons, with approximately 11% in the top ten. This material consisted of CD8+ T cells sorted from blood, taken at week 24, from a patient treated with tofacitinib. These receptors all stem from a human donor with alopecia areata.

The CDR3 here is CASSEDRSYEQYF. DNA of the CDR3: TGTGCCAGCAGTGAAGACCGATCCTACGAGCAGTACTTC. The chain is built from TRBV2 and TRBJ2-7, with D unclear. Per the germline V gene, CDR1 is SNHLY and CDR2 is FYNNEI. The CDR3 runs 13 residues. The V end was cut by 1 base, the J end by 1 base, with 5 bases between.

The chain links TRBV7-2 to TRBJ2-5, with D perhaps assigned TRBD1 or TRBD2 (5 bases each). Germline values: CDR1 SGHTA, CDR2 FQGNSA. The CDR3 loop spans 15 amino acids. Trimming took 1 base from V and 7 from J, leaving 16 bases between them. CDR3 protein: CASSLGDGVLGTQYF. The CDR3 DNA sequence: TGTGCCAGCAGCTTAGGGGACGGCGTCCTCGGGACCCAGTACTTC.